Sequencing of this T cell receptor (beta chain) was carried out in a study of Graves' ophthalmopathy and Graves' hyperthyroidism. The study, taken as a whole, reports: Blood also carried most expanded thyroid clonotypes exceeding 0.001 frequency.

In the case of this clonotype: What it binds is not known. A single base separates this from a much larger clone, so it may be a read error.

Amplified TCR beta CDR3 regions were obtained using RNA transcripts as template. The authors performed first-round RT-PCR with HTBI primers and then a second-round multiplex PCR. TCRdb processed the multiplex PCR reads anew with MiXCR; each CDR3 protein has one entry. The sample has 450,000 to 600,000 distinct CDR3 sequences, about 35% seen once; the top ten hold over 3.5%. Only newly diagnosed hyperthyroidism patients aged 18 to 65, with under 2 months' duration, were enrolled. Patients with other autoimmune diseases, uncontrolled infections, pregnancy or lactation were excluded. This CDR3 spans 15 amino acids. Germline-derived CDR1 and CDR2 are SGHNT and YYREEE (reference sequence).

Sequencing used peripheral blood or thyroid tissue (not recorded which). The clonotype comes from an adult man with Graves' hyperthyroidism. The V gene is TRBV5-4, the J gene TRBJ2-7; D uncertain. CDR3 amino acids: CASSFGSPSSYERYF. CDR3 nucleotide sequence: TGTGCCAGCAGCTTTGGGTCTCCCAGCTCCTACGAGCGGTACTTC.